This T cell receptor beta chain was identified during a study of human thymus T cells. Study findings and constraints: Thymic as well as blood repertoires seemed to favor certain V and J genes unevenly.

Corrective heart surgery yielded the resections from which the thymus tissue came. Healthy Finnish infants undergoing corrective surgery for congenital heart defects were the donors. Profiling relied on immunoSEQ multiplex PCR, and the TCRdb table lists in-frame clones only, not all of them. Of tens of thousands of clones listed, 90% to 95% are singletons. J lost 2 bases, V lost 0 bases, and 5 bases had no gene match. Germline V gene sequence: CDR1 SGDLS, CDR2 YYNGEE. The CDR3 loop spans 16 amino acids. A word on this clone: No antigen is known for it.

The sequenced sample consisted of thymus tissue. The origin of this receptor is a girl less than two years old with a congenital heart defect but otherwise immunologically healthy. This sequence joins TRBV9 and TRBJ2-3, with TRBD2 matching over 8 bases. The CDR3 DNA reads TGTGCCAGCAGCGTAGCTACTAGCGGAGTCACAGATACGCAGTATTTT. As protein: CASSVATSGVTDTQYF. The complete variable domain, with remaining parts taken from reference TRBV9 and TRBJ2-3, reads DSGVTQTPKHLITATGQRVTLRCSPRSGDLSVYWYQQSLDQGLQFLIQYYNGEERAKGNILERFSAQQFPDLHSELNLSSLELGDSALYFCASSVATSGVTDTQYFGPGTRLTVL.